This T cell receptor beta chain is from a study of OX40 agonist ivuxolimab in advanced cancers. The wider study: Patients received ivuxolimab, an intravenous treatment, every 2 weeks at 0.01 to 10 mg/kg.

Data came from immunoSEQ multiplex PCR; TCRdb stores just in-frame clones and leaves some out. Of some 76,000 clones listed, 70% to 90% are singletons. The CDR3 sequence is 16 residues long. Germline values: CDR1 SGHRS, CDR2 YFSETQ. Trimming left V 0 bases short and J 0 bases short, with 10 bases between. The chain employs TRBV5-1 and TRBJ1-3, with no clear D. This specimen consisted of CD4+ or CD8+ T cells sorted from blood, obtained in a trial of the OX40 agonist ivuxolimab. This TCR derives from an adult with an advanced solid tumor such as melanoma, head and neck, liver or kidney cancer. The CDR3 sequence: CASSLEDLSSGNTIYF. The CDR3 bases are TGCGCCAGCAGCTTGGAGGACCTCTCCTCTGGAAACACCATATATTTT. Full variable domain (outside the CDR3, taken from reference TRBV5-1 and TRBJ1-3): KAGVTQTPRYLIKTRGQQVTLSCSPISGHRSVSWYQQTPGQGLQFLFEYFSETQRNKGNFPGRFSGRQFSNSRSEMNVSTLELGDSALYLCASSLEDLSSGNTIYFGEGSWLTVV.